Sequencing of this T cell receptor (beta chain) was carried out in a study of human versus mouse CDR3 diversity and MHC coevolution. Method: immunoSEQ multiplex PCR; TCRdb's copy keeps in-frame clones and lacks some. Seen here are more than 55,000 clones, around 94% observed once, and the top ten hold 15% to 20%. The CDR3 is 16 residues long. The germline gives CDR1 KGHSH, CDR2 LQKENI. Losses at the gene ends were 3 bases for V and 4 bases for J; bases not matched to a gene: 8. Naive CD4 T cells were sorted as CD45RO-negative, CD62L-positive. This TCR was sampled from a person aged 55 to 70 in good health. The chain recombines TRBV18 with TRBJ2-2; 7 nucleotides line up with TRBD1. The sample was naive CD4+ T cells from blood. Subset in this sample: CD45RO-negative CD62L-positive naive CD4 T cells. The chain's CDR3 is CASSPALAGGTGELFF. The CDR3 DNA reads as TGTGCCAGCTCACCTGCGTTGGCAGGGGGCACCGGGGAGCTGTTTTTT.